Below, 25 T cell receptor beta chains from the same sample are listed, as sequenced in a study of T cell responses to AZD1222 COVID-19 vaccine. The repertoire was sequenced with immunoSEQ multiplex PCR; TCRdb's copy has only in-frame clones and lacks some. This repertoire shows about 120,000 clones, approximately 90% found once; its top ten account for 4% to 4.5%. Material: peripheral blood, obtained 28 days after the second dose of the MenACWY control vaccine. The receptors stem from an adult who received the MenACWY meningococcal vaccine as a control.

Only a few counts were recorded for this clone. The chain has TRBV11-2 and TRBJ2-7, with D possibly TRBD1 on 6 matching bases. This CDR3 has 14 residues. Germline loops: CDR1 SGHAT, CDR2 FQNNGV. V was pared by 0 bases and J by 4 bases, with 10 bases between. The chain's CDR3 is CASSLDEGDYEQYV. The CDR3 bases are TGTGCCAGCAGCTTAGATGAGGGGGATTACGAGCAGTACGTC.

The rearrangement links TRBV5-5 to TRBJ1-5; no clear D. There are 13 residues in the CDR3. Trimming left V 0 bases short and J 9 bases short, with 10 bases between. Looked up from germline, CDR1 is SGHKS and CDR2 is YYEKEE (reference sequence). The CDR3 region is CASSLGVVGPQHF. The DNA of the CDR3 is TGTGCCAGCAGCTTGGGGGTAGTAGGGCCCCAGCATTTT.

This chain connects TRBV9 to TRBJ2-5; possibly TRBD2 for D (6 bases). The V end was cut by 2 bases, the J end by 1 base, with 12 bases between. Per germline, CDR1 SGDLS and CDR2 YYNGEE. This CDR3 region has 15 residues. CDR3 nucleotide sequence: TGTGCCAGCAGCGTGGGGAGGTATCCCCAAGAGACCCAGTACTTC. This sequence encodes CASSVGRYPQETQYF.

In regard to this clone: Within the sample, other DNA sequences also encode this same CDR3. The chain combines TRBV5-6 with TRBJ2-7; TRBD1 matches at 9 bases. CDR3 length: 17 amino acids. Germline assignment: CDR1 SGHDT and CDR2 YYEEEE. In DNA form, the CDR3 reads TGTGCTAGCAGCTTGTCGGGACAGGGACCTCTCCCTTACGAGCAGTACGTC. Protein product: CASSLSGQGPLPYEQYV.

This clone is a singleton in its sample. V usage is TRBV7-2 and J usage is TRBJ1-1, with D tentatively TRBD1 (6 bases). CDR1 and CDR2 (germline): SGHTA, FQGNSA. The V gene lost 5 bases and the J gene lost 7 bases, with 20 bases spanning the gap. This CDR3 region has 15 residues. CDR3 nucleotide sequence: TGTGCCAGCAGCATAAATCAGGGGATTCGTCGTGAAGCTTTCTTT. Amino acids: CASSINQGIRREAFF.

This chain links TRBV4-3 with TRBJ2-1; D not certain. This CDR3 has 12 amino acids. CDR1 and CDR2 (germline): LGHNA, YSLEER. Between the trimmed V and J ends, which lost 6 bases and 4 bases, there was a span of 7 bases. CDR3: CASSLQYNEQFF. In nucleotides, the CDR3 is TGCGCCAGCAGTCTACAATACAATGAGCAGTTCTTC.

The V call is TRBV2, the J call TRBJ2-7, with D possibly matching TRBD1 (5 bases). This CDR3 comprises 12 residues. CDR1 SNHLY and CDR2 FYNNEI come from the germline V gene. The V and J ends lost 8 bases and 3 bases respectively, with 11 bases between them. This CDR3 is CASAQGFYEQYF. The CDR3 bases are TGTGCCAGCGCGCAGGGTTTCTACGAGCAGTACTTC. Full variable domain (outside the CDR3, taken from reference TRBV2 and TRBJ2-7): EPEVTQTPSHQVTQMGQEVILRCVPISNHLYFYWYRQILGQKVEFLVSFYNNEISEKSEIFDDQFSVERPDGSNFTLKIRSTKLEDSAMYFCASAQGFYEQYFGPGTRLTVT.

This rearrangement joins TRBV6-5 to TRBJ1-2; 8 bases match TRBD1. V lost 7 bases, J lost 6 bases, and 7 bases stayed unmatched. This CDR3 contains 13 residues. Germline CDR1 MNHEY, CDR2 SVGAGI. This chain's CDR3 is CASTGQGFDGYTF. CDR3 coding DNA: TGTGCCAGCACCGGACAGGGTTTTGATGGCTACACCTTC.

The chain is built from TRBV28 and TRBJ1-5; D remains unclear. CDR3 length equals 12 residues. Trimming pared 3 bases from V and 3 bases from J, leaving 3 bases between. The germline V gene encodes CDR1 MDHEN and CDR2 SYDVKM. The CDR3 region is CASSLDNQPQHF. CDR3 DNA sequence: TGTGCCAGCAGTTTGGACAATCAGCCCCAGCATTTT. Using reference TRBV28 and TRBJ1-5 for the parts outside the CDR3, the full variable domain is DVKVTQSSRYLVKRTGEKVFLECVQDMDHENMFWYRQDPGLGLRLIYFSYDVKMKEKGDIPEGYSVSREKKERFSLILESASTNQTSMYLCASSLDNQPQHFGDGTRLSIL.

V usage is TRBV28 and J usage is TRBJ2-3; no clear D. V gave up 3 bases and J gave up 5 bases, with 9 bases separating them. Germline CDR1 reads MDHEN; CDR2 reads SYDVKM. The length of the CDR3 is 13 residues. CDR3 sequence reads: CASSFTPGDTQYF. DNA for the CDR3: TGTGCCAGCAGTTTCACGCCCGGAGATACGCAGTATTTT.

This chain joins TRBV7-9 and TRBJ1-4; D gene unclear. The CDR3 totals 15 residues. CDR1 and CDR2 from the germline V gene are SEHNR and FQNEAQ (reference sequence). V lost 5 bases to trimming and J lost 0 bases, with 10 bases between them. The CDR3 loop reads CASSLRPATNEKLFF. The CDR3 bases are TGTGCCAGCAGCCTTAGGCCTGCAACTAATGAAAAACTGTTTTTT.

V is TRBV11-2 and J is TRBJ1-4; no reliable D call. With 1 base removed from V and 8 bases from J, the gap between germline ends came to 8 bases. This CDR3 is 13 amino acids long. CDR1 and CDR2 (germline): SGHAT, FQNNGV. DNA of the CDR3: TGTGCCAGCAGCTTAGCCCTCAACGAAAAACTGTTTTTT. Translating it yields CASSLALNEKLFF.

This sequence joins TRBV7-6 and TRBJ1-1; D ambiguous. V dropped 2 bases and J dropped 0 bases, with 10 bases sitting between them. CDR1 is SGHVS and CDR2 is FNYEAQ in the germline V gene. There are 15 residues in the CDR3. The CDR3 loop reads CASSLSSGLNTEAFF. The CDR3 DNA follows: TGTGCCAGCAGCTTATCATCCGGGTTGAACACTGAAGCTTTCTTT.

Worth noting for this clone: The same CDR3 can be traced to other DNA sequences in this sample. The rearrangement joins TRBV6-5 to TRBJ1-1; D unclear. Germline CDR1 and CDR2: MNHEY and SVGAGI. Trimming cost V 2 bases and J 5 bases, with 9 bases left between them. This CDR3 contains 13 residues. For the CDR3, the DNA is TGTGCCAGCAGTTACGAGGGTGGTACTGAAGCTTTCTTT. Encoded protein: CASSYEGGTEAFF.

This sequence joins TRBV7-6 and TRBJ2-2, with 7 nucleotides matching TRBD2. Germline lookup yields CDR1 SGHVS and CDR2 FNYEAQ. This CDR3 comprises 16 residues. J gave up 5 bases and V 1 base, and 7 bases lay outside the gene matches. CDR3 amino acids: CASSLEIGLVTGELFF. As DNA, the CDR3 is TGTGCCAGCAGCTTAGAGATAGGACTAGTTACCGGGGAGCTGTTTTTT.

The J gene is TRBJ2-1, the V gene TRBV29-1; tentatively, D is TRBD1 (6 bases). V dropped 6 bases and J dropped 6 bases, with 12 bases sitting between them. The length of the CDR3 is 12 residues. The V gene's germline CDR1 is SQVTM and CDR2 ANQGSEA. As DNA, the CDR3 is TGCAGCGTGATAGGACAGTCCAATGAGCAGTTCTTC. It is translated as CSVIGQSNEQFF.

The rearrangement uses TRBV6-5 and TRBJ2-3; D not certain. Trimming removed 6 bases at V and 4 bases at J, with 11 bases between. The CDR3 consists of 13 residues. Germline V lookup: CDR1 MNHEY, CDR2 SVGAGI. CDR3 in amino acids: CASSRAPADTQYF. The CDR3 nucleotides read TGTGCCAGCAGCCGGGCCCCGGCAGATACGCAGTATTTT.

The chain joins TRBV20-1 to TRBJ1-6; 7 bases match TRBD1. CDR1 and CDR2 (germline): DFQATT, SNEGSKA (reference sequence). J lost 7 bases, V lost 3 bases, and 3 bases had no gene match. The CDR3 runs to 13 residues. The CDR3 nucleotides read TGCAGTGCTAGTCCCAGGGGGAATTCACCCCTCCACTTT. It yields the protein CSASPRGNSPLHF.

This clone occurred a few times. The rearrangement uses TRBV4-1 and TRBJ2-1; 11 bases align to TRBD2. V shed 0 bases and J 4 bases; nucleotides not matched to a gene: 5. CDR3 size: 17 residues. Germline-derived CDR1 and CDR2 are MGHRA and YSYEKL. CDR3 DNA sequence: TGCGCCAGCAGCCAAGATATATCTAGCGGGGGGTACAATGAGCAGTTCTTC. Its translation: CASSQDISSGGYNEQFF.

The chain has TRBV5-8 and TRBJ2-3; maybe TRBD1 (6 bases). The CDR3 extends over 15 amino acids. V was clipped by 1 base and J by 2 bases, with 11 bases between them. CDR1 is SGHTS, CDR2 YDEGEE, per germline. The CDR3 region has the DNA TGTGCCAGCAGCTTGAGACAGGCCTCCACAGATACGCAGTATTTT. Protein: CASSLRQASTDTQYF.

V gene TRBV7-7 combines with J gene TRBJ2-2; 10 bases are shared with TRBD2. The CDR3 is made up of 18 amino acids. The germline V gene encodes CDR1 SSHAT and CDR2 FNYEAQ (reference sequence). Unmatched junction bases numbered 9, after V lost 4 bases and J lost 1 base. CDR3 nucleotide sequence: TGTGCCAGCAGCTCGGGATTAACTAGCGGGATGAACACCGGGGAGCTGTTTTTT. It specifies CASSSGLTSGMNTGELFF.

The chain's CDR3 is CASRFTGTKNTGELFF. The CDR3 bases are TGTGCCAGCAGGTTTACCGGGACTAAGAACACCGGGGAGCTGTTTTTT. V is TRBV7-8 and J is TRBJ2-2; TRBD2 matches at 7 bases. Germline assignment: CDR1 SGHVS and CDR2 FQNEAQ. The CDR3 sequence is 16 residues long. V was pared by 6 bases and J by 1 base, with 8 bases of the junction left unmatched.

This clone was detected only a few times. The chain carries TRBV19 and TRBJ2-1; 11 positions agree with TRBD2. CDR3 size: 16 residues. Germline V gives CDR1 LNHDA, CDR2 SQIVND (reference sequence). With V trimmed by 4 bases and J by 3 bases, 5 bases remained unmatched. CDR3 nucleotide sequence: TGTGCCAGTAGTAAAACTAGCGGGGGAAGCTACAATGAGCAGTTCTTC. Translated: CASSKTSGGSYNEQFF.

V and J are TRBV15 and TRBJ2-1, with 12 bases lining up with TRBD2. Trimming at V came to 1 base and at J to 8 bases, leaving 15 bases not matched to a gene. Germline V gene lookup returns CDR1 LNHNV and CDR2 YYDKDF (reference sequence). The CDR3 runs to 19 residues. Written as DNA, the CDR3 is TGTGCCACCAGCAGAGCGAGGCTAGCGGGGGGGAACCTACTCTATGAGCAGTTCTTC. Its protein is CATSRARLAGGNLLYEQFF.

The V gene is TRBV7-7, the J gene TRBJ2-1; D may be TRBD1 or TRBD2 (5 bases each). This CDR3 comprises 17 residues. CDR1 SSHAT and CDR2 FNYEAQ come from the germline V gene (reference sequence). With 5 bases removed from V and 0 bases from J, the gap between germline ends came to 17 bases. For the CDR3, the DNA is TGTGCCAGCAGCGCCCACGGGACGGTGAGCTCCTACAATGAGCAGTTCTTC. It translates to CASSAHGTVSSYNEQFF.